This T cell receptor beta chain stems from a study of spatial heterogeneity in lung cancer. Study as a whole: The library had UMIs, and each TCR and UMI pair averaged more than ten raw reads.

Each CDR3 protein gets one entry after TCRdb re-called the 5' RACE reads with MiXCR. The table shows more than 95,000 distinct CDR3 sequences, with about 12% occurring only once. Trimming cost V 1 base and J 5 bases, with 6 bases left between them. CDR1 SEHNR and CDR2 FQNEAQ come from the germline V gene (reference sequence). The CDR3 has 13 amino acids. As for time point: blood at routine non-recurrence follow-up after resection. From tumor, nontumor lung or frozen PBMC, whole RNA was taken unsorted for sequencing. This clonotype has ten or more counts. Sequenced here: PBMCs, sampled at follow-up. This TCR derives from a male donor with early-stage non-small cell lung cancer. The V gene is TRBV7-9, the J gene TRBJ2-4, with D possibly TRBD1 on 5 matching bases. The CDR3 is CASSLGGENIQYF. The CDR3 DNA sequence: TGTGCCAGCAGCTTAGGGGGCGAAAACATTCAGTACTTC.